This TCR beta chain was recorded in a study of CD8+ T cells in alopecia areata. Study-level findings and limits: The link between baseline CD8+ expansion and response remains uncertain with one nonresponder.

Treatment noted: oral pan-JAK inhibitor, 5-10 mg twice daily. Researchers took lesional scalp punch biopsies and peripheral blood from people who were alopecia areata patients. On this clone itself: Its antigen is still unknown.

RNA was extracted and reverse transcribed into cDNA as the sequencing template. Only in-frame clones appear in the TCRdb table, and some are missing; sequencing was by immunoSEQ multiplex PCR. Of a few hundred thousand clones listed, around 57% are singletons. Trimming removed 0 bases from V and 4 bases from J, with 9 bases in between. The germline V gene encodes CDR1 MNHEY and CDR2 SVGAGI. This CDR3 region has 14 residues. This sample comprised CD4+ T cells sorted from blood, obtained at week 4, from a patient treated with tofacitinib. The receptor was derived from a human donor with alopecia areata. The gene calls are TRBV6-5 and TRBJ1-2; D gene uncertain. CDR3 residues: CASSYSAGGYGYTF. CDR3 DNA sequence: TGTGCCAGCAGTTACTCGGCAGGAGGCTATGGCTACACCTTC.